Sequencing of this T cell receptor (beta chain) was carried out in a study of T cell changes during pregnancy in multiple sclerosis. The length of the CDR3 is 14 residues. Germline loops: CDR1 LGHNA, CDR2 YNFKEQ. Losses at the gene ends were 3 bases for V and 4 bases for J; bases not matched to a gene: 5. Sequencing was performed with immunoSEQ multiplex PCR; in TCRdb, only in-frame clones are kept and a portion is missing. This repertoire shows over 35,000 clones, 90% found once; its top ten account for approximately 11%. The chain uses TRBV4-2 and TRBJ1-2; TRBD1 aligns across 7 bases. The sequenced sample was CD8+ T cells from peripheral blood mononuclear cells, obtained in the first trimester of pregnancy. The clonotype was recovered from a female donor with multiple sclerosis, enrolled in a pregnancy study. The CDR3 DNA reads as TGTGCCAGCAGCCAGATAACAGGGGTCTATGGCTACACCTTC. Amino acid sequence: CASSQITGVYGYTF.